This T cell receptor (beta chain) was identified during a study of T cells expressing NK-cell markers. Regarding the study as a whole: Dominant NKG2C+ clonotypes accounted for about 1.0-8% of CD8+ T cells in about six donors.

Remarks on this clonotype: No antigen is known for it.

As the method of synthesis, 5'RACE template switching with UMIs yielded TCR beta cDNA. TCRdb re-called the 5' RACE reads; every CDR3 protein appears as one record, without DNA. The listing records about 180,000 distinct CDR3 sequences. CDR3 length: 16 amino acids. The material sequenced was blood T cells: a sorted CD56 or NKG2C T cell subset, CD4+ or CD8+ T cells, or bulk PBMC T cells (not recorded which). V and J are TRBV12-3 or TRBV12-4 and TRBJ2-7; the TCRdb call, TRBD1, lacks DNA for checking. The clonotype comes from a woman between 18 and 70 years old in good health. The CDR3 is CASSLNPGTAVREQYF.